One and the same sample provided the 27 T cell receptor beta chains below, sequenced in a study of graft-versus-host responses after intestinal transplantation. Assay: immunoSEQ multiplex PCR; the TCRdb copy retains only in-frame clones and omits some. This sample yields about 82,000 clones, of which 75% to 95% are seen a single time; approximately 0.1% belongs to the top ten. No antigen has been identified for these receptors. The specimen was unstimulated CD4+ T cells sorted from spleen or lymph node cells, collected before intestinal transplant. Receptors originate from a human donor who received an intestinal transplant.

The V and J genes are TRBV5-4 and TRBJ1-1; the D is unclear. The V and J ends lost 4 bases and 3 bases respectively, with 13 bases between them. Germline assignment: CDR1 SGHNT and CDR2 YYREEE (reference sequence). The CDR3 covers 14 residues. CDR3 protein: CASSPRPWDTEAFF. CDR3 bases: TGTGCCAGCAGCCCGAGGCCGTGGGACACTGAAGCTTTCTTT.

V gene TRBV5-5 combines with J gene TRBJ2-2; D is possibly TRBD2 (5 bases). The CDR3 is 17 amino acids. V dropped 4 bases and J dropped 5 bases, with 21 bases sitting between them. CDR1 is SGHKS and CDR2 is YYEKEE in the germline V gene (reference sequence). The CDR3 loop is CASSRFRGNLGTGELFF. The DNA of the CDR3 is TGTGCCAGCAGCCGATTCCGAGGGAATTTGGGTACCGGGGAGCTGTTTTTT.

This chain connects TRBV30 to TRBJ2-1, with D unresolved. The CDR3 has 13 amino acids. V was pared by 0 bases and J by 3 bases, with 6 bases between. Germline V gives CDR1 GTSNPN, CDR2 SVGIG (reference sequence). CDR3 sequence reads: CAWSVHSYNEQFF. The CDR3 bases are TGTGCCTGGAGTGTACACAGCTACAATGAGCAGTTCTTC.

The V call is TRBV7-2, the J call TRBJ1-1; the D gene is possibly TRBD1 (5 bases). The CDR3 has 15 amino acids. Trimming shortened V by 6 bases and J by 0 bases, and 14 bases separated the two germline ends. From germline, CDR1 is SGHTA and CDR2 FQGNSA. This CDR3 is CASRRGGVMNTEAFF. Here the CDR3 DNA reads TGTGCCAGCAGACGGGGGGGGGTTATGAACACTGAAGCTTTCTTT.

In this sample, this clone turned up a few times. J is TRBJ1-1 and V is TRBV9; 8 positions match TRBD1. Trimming took 0 bases from V and 10 from J; bases not matched to a gene: 5. The CDR3 covers 13 residues. Germline lookup yields CDR1 SGDLS and CDR2 YYNGEE. CDR3 protein: CASSVASGGLAFF. For the CDR3, the DNA is TGTGCCAGCAGCGTAGCTTCAGGGGGCCTAGCTTTCTTT. Full variable domain (remainder filled in from reference TRBV9 and TRBJ1-1): DSGVTQTPKHLITATGQRVTLRCSPRSGDLSVYWYQQSLDQGLQFLIQYYNGEERAKGNILERFSAQQFPDLHSELNLSSLELGDSALYFCASSVASGGLAFFGQGTRLTVV.

This chain connects TRBV4-1 to TRBJ2-3, with a weak D call TRBD2 (6 bases). This CDR3 has 13 amino acids. The V and J ends lost 0 bases and 15 bases respectively, with 16 bases between them. From germline, CDR1 is MGHRA and CDR2 YSYEKL. The CDR3 DNA is TGCGCCAGCAGCCAAGATCGGGCTAGCGAGGAATATTTT. It translates to CASSQDRASEEYF.

The rearrangement links TRBV15 to TRBJ1-1; tentative D call: TRBD1 (5 bases). CDR1 LNHNV and CDR2 YYDKDF come from the germline V gene (reference sequence). V lost 0 bases to trimming and J lost 8 bases, with 10 bases between them. The CDR3 loop spans 13 amino acids. The CDR3 DNA reads TGTGCCACCAGCAGAGATAATGGGGGGGAAGCTTTCTTT. Amino acid sequence: CATSRDNGGEAFF.

This chain links TRBV30 with TRBJ1-2, with D perhaps TRBD1 (6 bases). Germline V CDR1 and CDR2: GTSNPN, SVGIG (reference sequence). This CDR3 comprises 14 residues. Trimming left V 3 bases short and J 6 bases short, with 17 bases between. The CDR3 reads CAWSRGGADNGYTF. CDR3 DNA: TGTGCCTGGAGCCGAGGGGGGGCGGATAATGGCTACACCTTC.

The gene calls are TRBV5-4 and TRBJ2-7; TRBD2 aligns across 12 bases. The V gene end was trimmed by 0 bases and the J gene end by 4 bases; junction bases not matched to a gene: 2. CDR1 is SGHNT and CDR2 is YYREEE in the germline V gene (reference sequence). The CDR3 is made up of 15 amino acids. The CDR3 bases are TGTGCCAGCAGCTTGGGGACTAGCGGGGCGTACGAGCAGTACTTC. It translates to CASSLGTSGAYEQYF.

The chain has TRBV6-5 and TRBJ1-2, with D maybe TRBD1 (6 bases). This CDR3 has 14 amino acids. Trimming cost V 6 bases and J 7 bases, with 18 bases left between them. Germline CDR1 MNHEY, CDR2 SVGAGI. This CDR3 is CASSQGTLSVGYTF. DNA for the CDR3: TGTGCCAGCAGCCAGGGGACCCTTTCTGTTGGCTACACCTTC.

The J gene is TRBJ1-1, the V gene TRBV5-1; 8 nucleotides match TRBD1. Trimming removed 0 bases from V and 5 bases from J; junction bases left unmatched: 12. Germline assignment: CDR1 SGHRS and CDR2 YFSETQ. CDR3 length: 17 amino acids. The CDR3 bases are TGCGCCAGCAGCTTGGAAAGGGGCAGGGGGCTTTTTACTGAAGCTTTCTTT. Its translation: CASSLERGRGLFTEAFF.

This chain joins TRBV28 and TRBJ1-2; 8 bases fit TRBD1. The CDR3 covers 15 residues. The germline gives CDR1 MDHEN, CDR2 SYDVKM. Trimming at V came to 10 bases and at J to 0 bases, leaving 10 bases not matched to a gene. In nucleotides, the CDR3 is TGTGCCATTACTGACAGGGGAGGAGCTAACTATGGCTACACCTTC. Protein sequence: CAITDRGGANYGYTF.

The gene calls are TRBV4-3 and TRBJ1-1; D uncertain. V was clipped by 2 bases and J by 4 bases, with 11 bases between them. The CDR3 covers 14 residues. Per germline, CDR1 LGHNA and CDR2 YSLEER. CDR3 DNA: TGCGCCAGCAGCCAACGGGGATTGGGCACTGAAGCTTTCTTT. Amino acids: CASSQRGLGTEAFF.

This chain links TRBV6-5 with TRBJ2-7; 7 nucleotides match TRBD1. Germline-derived CDR1 and CDR2 are MNHEY and SVGAGI. Trimming removed 0 bases from V and 3 bases from J; junction bases left unmatched: 2. The CDR3 contains 14 residues. This CDR3 is CASSYSRQGYEQYF. The CDR3 region has the DNA TGTGCCAGCAGTTACTCGAGACAGGGCTACGAGCAGTACTTC.

The chain uses TRBV29-1 and TRBJ2-3, with TRBD1 as a possible D gene (6 bases). CDR1 SQVTM and CDR2 ANQGSEA come from the germline V gene. The CDR3 length is 15 residues. V was pared by 3 bases and J by 3 bases, with 16 bases between. CDR3 sequence reads: CSVEGLRTETDTQYF. The CDR3 DNA reads as TGCAGCGTTGAGGGGTTAAGGACAGAGACAGATACGCAGTATTTT.

CDR3 amino acids: CASSPGSIYNSPLHF. Here the CDR3 DNA reads TGCGCCAGCTCCCCAGGCAGTATATACAATTCACCCCTCCACTTT. The chain couples TRBV10-2 to TRBJ1-6; D not resolved. Germline V CDR1 and CDR2: WSHSY, SAAADI. This CDR3 contains 15 residues. V was trimmed by 8 bases and J by 7 bases, leaving 18 bases between them.

The chain uses TRBV11-3 and TRBJ2-2; 7 bases fit TRBD1. CDR1 SGHNT and CDR2 YENEEA come from the germline V gene. With 10 bases clipped from V and 1 base from J, the junction kept 12 bases outside the gene matches. The CDR3 totals 16 residues. This CDR3 reads CATQRGTAGNTGELFF. The CDR3 DNA follows: TGTGCCACCCAACGAGGGACAGCCGGGAACACCGGGGAGCTGTTTTTT.

This clone showed up just a few times. The rearrangement links TRBV6-1 to TRBJ2-7; 15 nucleotides match TRBD2. The CDR3 contains 14 residues. Germline trimming cut 10 bases from V and 2 bases from J; bases unmatched to any gene: 3. CDR1 and CDR2 from the germline V gene are MNHNS and SASEGT. CDR3 bases: TGTGCCACTCGGACTAGCGGGGGGGCCTACGAGCAGTACTTC. This codes for CATRTSGGAYEQYF.

The chain uses TRBV10-3 and TRBJ2-5; 9 bases match TRBD2. Losses at the gene ends were 8 bases for V and 2 bases for J; bases not matched to a gene: 9. The CDR3 is 15 residues long. The germline gives CDR1 ENHRY, CDR2 SYGVKD. This chain's CDR3 is CAIGIAGVQQETQYF. CDR3 DNA sequence: TGTGCCATCGGAATAGCGGGGGTACAACAAGAGACCCAGTACTTC.

A note on this clone: Relative to the germline gene, one junction end is altered; a read error may explain this. The chain is built from TRBV27 and TRBJ2-7; 9 bases map to TRBD1. The CDR3 has 14 amino acids. Germline values: CDR1 MNHEY, CDR2 SMNVEV (reference sequence). The CDR3 reads CASQGQGTSHEQYF. CDR3 bases: TGTGCCAGCCAAGGACAGGGGACCTCCCACGAGCAGTACTTC.

The count of this clone is one. This sequence joins TRBV2 and TRBJ1-5, with 7 nucleotides matching TRBD1. Germline CDR1 reads SNHLY; CDR2 reads FYNNEI. The CDR3 has 15 residues. The V gene end was trimmed by 5 bases and the J gene end by 0 bases; junction bases not matched to a gene: 4. The CDR3 here is CASSKGQYSNQPQHF. CDR3 bases: TGTGCCAGCAGTAAGGGACAGTATAGCAATCAGCCCCAGCATTTT. Based on the CDR3 plus reference TRBV2 and TRBJ1-5, the full variable domain is EPEVTQTPSHQVTQMGQEVILRCVPISNHLYFYWYRQILGQKVEFLVSFYNNEISEKSEIFDDQFSVERPDGSNFTLKIRSTKLEDSAMYFCASSKGQYSNQPQHFGDGTRLSIL.

The chain links TRBV6-6 to TRBJ2-7; 9 bases fit TRBD1. The V and J ends lost 9 bases and 4 bases, in that order; junction bases with no gene match: 4. The CDR3 contains 12 residues. The germline V gene encodes CDR1 MNHNY and CDR2 SVGAGI (reference sequence). CDR3 nucleotide sequence: TGTGCCAGTAGGGACAGGGATTACGAGCAGTACTTC. This sequence encodes CASRDRDYEQYF.

This clone has more than one count but fewer than ten. This rearrangement joins TRBV19 to TRBJ2-7; D possibly corresponds to TRBD2 (5 bases). Germline CDR1 and CDR2: LNHDA and SQIVND (reference sequence). V lost 6 bases to trimming and J lost 5 bases, with 20 bases between them. There are 15 residues in the CDR3. For the CDR3, the DNA is TGTGCCAGTAGCCCCGGACGGGGTCGGGCCAACGAGCAGTACTTC. Amino acid sequence: CASSPGRGRANEQYF.

The V and J genes are TRBV18 and TRBJ2-3, with D tentatively TRBD1 (6 bases). Germline V gene sequence: CDR1 KGHSH, CDR2 LQKENI. V was pared by 3 bases and J by 5 bases, with 12 bases between. The CDR3 spans 14 residues. CDR3 region: CASSPGAQEDTQYF. As DNA, the CDR3 is TGTGCCAGCTCACCGGGGGCGCAGGAAGATACGCAGTATTTT.

This chain joins TRBV7-2 and TRBJ1-2; TRBD1 might be the D (5 bases). The V gene lost 3 bases and the J gene lost 4 bases, with 15 bases spanning the gap. CDR3 length: 15 residues. Per the germline V gene, CDR1 is SGHTA and CDR2 is FQGNSA. CDR3 nucleotide sequence: TGTGCCAGCAGCTTCGGGGGGGAGGGCTCCTATGGCTACACCTTC. Protein: CASSFGGEGSYGYTF.

The chain uses TRBV4-3 and TRBJ1-2, with 9 bases fitting TRBD1. Germline-derived CDR1 and CDR2 are LGHNA and YSLEER. V shed 0 bases and J 5 bases; nucleotides not matched to a gene: 10. CDR3 length: 17 residues. The CDR3 DNA is TGCGCCAGCAGCCAAGATCATAGGACAGGGGTTAGGTATGGCTACACCTTC. This sequence encodes CASSQDHRTGVRYGYTF.

In this sample, this clone turned up once. The sample has other DNA sequences that encode this CDR3 too. This CDR3 reads CASSSDRGDTQYF. The CDR3 nucleotides are TGTGCCAGCAGCTCGGACAGGGGCGATACGCAGTATTTT. The rearrangement joins TRBV7-2 to TRBJ2-3; 9 nucleotides match TRBD1. Germline V lookup: CDR1 SGHTA, CDR2 FQGNSA. CDR3 length: 13 residues. The V and J ends lost 4 bases and 6 bases, in that order; junction bases with no gene match: 2.